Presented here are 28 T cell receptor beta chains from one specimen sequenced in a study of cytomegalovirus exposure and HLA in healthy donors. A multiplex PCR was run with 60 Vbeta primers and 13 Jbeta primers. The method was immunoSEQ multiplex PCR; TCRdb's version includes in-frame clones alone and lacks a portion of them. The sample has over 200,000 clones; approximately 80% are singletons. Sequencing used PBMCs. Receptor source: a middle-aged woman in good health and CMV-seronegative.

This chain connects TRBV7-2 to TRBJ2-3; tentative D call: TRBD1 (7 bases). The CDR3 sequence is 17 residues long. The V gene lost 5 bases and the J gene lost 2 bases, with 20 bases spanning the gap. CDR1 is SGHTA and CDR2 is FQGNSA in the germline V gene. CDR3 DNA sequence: TGTGCCAGCAGCCCAGGGGGGCGGGCCCGGGTCACAGATACGCAGTATTTT. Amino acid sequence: CASSPGGRARVTDTQYF. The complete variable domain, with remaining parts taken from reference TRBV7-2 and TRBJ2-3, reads GAGVSQSPSNKVTEKGKDVELRCDPISGHTALYWYRQSLGQGLEFLIYFQGNSAPDKSGLPSDRFSAERTGGSVSTLTIQRTQQEDSAVYLCASSPGGRARVTDTQYFGPGTRLTVL.

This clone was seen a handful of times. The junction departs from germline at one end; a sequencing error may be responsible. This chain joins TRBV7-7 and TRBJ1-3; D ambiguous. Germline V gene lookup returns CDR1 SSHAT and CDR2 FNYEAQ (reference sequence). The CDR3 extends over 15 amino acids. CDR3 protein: CASSLGGGSGNTIYF. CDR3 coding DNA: TGTGCTAGCAGCTTAGGAGGAGGGTCTGGAAACACCATATATTTT.

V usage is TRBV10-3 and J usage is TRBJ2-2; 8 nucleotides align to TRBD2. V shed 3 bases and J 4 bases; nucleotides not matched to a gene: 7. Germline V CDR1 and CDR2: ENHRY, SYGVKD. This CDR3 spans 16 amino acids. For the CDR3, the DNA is TGTGCCATCAGTGATCCGGGGGGGCGTGGCACCGGGGAGCTGTTTTTT. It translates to CAISDPGGRGTGELFF.

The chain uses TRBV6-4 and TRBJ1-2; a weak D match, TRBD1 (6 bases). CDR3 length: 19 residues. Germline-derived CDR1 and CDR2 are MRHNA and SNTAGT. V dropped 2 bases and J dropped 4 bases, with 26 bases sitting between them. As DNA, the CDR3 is TGTGCCAGCAGTGACGGGGACAACTACGTGGCGACTACCCCCTATGGCTACACCTTC. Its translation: CASSDGDNYVATTPYGYTF.

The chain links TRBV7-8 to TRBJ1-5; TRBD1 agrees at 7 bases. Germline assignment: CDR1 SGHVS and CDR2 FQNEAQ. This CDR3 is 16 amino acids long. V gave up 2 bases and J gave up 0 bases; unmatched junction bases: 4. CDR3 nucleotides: TGTGCCAGCAGCTTATCGACAGGGTTTAGCAATCAGCCCCAGCATTTT. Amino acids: CASSLSTGFSNQPQHF.

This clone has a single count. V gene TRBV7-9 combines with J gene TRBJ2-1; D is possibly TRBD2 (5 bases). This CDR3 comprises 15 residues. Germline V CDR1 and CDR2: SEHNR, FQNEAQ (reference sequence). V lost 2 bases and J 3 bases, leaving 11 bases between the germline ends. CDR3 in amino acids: CASSLPDLYYNEQFF. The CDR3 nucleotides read TGTGCCAGCAGCTTACCGGACTTATACTACAATGAGCAGTTCTTC.

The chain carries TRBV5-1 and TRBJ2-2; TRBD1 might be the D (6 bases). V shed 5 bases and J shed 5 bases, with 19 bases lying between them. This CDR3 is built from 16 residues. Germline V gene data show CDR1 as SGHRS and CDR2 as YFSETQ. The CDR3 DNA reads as TGCGCCAGCAGTTCTGGACCCGTAGGGGGAACCGGGGAGCTGTTTTTT. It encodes CASSSGPVGGTGELFF.

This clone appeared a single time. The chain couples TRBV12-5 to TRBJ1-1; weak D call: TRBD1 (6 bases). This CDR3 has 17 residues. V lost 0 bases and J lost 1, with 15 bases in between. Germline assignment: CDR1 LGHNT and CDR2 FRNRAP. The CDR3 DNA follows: TGTGCTAGTGGTTTGGTCTTACAGGGTACCCGGAACACTGAAGCTTTCTTT. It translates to CASGLVLQGTRNTEAFF.

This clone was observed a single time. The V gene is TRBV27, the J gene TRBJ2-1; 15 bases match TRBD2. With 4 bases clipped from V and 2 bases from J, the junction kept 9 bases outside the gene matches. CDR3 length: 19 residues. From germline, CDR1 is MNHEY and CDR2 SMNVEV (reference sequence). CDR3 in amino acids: CASSSAGTSGGPPYNEQFF. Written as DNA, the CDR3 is TGTGCCAGCAGTTCCGCCGGGACTAGCGGGGGGCCCCCCTACAATGAGCAGTTCTTC.

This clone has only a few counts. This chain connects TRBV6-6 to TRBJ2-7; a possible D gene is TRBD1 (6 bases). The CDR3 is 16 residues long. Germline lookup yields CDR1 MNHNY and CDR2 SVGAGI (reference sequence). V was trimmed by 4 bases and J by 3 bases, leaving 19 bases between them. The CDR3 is CASSFPPQGQLYEQYF. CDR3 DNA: TGTGCCAGCAGTTTCCCCCCACAGGGTCAGCTCTACGAGCAGTACTTC.

CDR3 nucleotide sequence: TGTGCCTGGACGGGGGGGCCATTAGAGACCCAGTACTTC. As protein: CAWTGGPLETQYF. The chain recombines TRBV30 with TRBJ2-5, with 8 bases that match TRBD2. Germline V gene sequence: CDR1 GTSNPN, CDR2 SVGIG (reference sequence). Unmatched junction bases numbered 5, after V lost 4 bases and J lost 4 bases. The CDR3 runs 13 residues.

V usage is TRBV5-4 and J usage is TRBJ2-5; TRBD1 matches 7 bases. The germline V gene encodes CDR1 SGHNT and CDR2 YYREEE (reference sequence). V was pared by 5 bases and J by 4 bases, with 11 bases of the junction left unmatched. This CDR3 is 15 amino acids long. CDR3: CASSPTGESGETQYF. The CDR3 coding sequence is TGTGCCAGCAGTCCTACAGGGGAGTCGGGAGAGACCCAGTACTTC.

DNA of the CDR3: TGTGCCAGTAGTATACAGGCGGGACAGGGGTTTTATGGCTACACCTTC. Translating gives CASSIQAGQGFYGYTF. This chain joins TRBV19 and TRBJ1-2; 10 bases are shared with TRBD1. V shed 2 bases and J 5 bases; nucleotides not matched to a gene: 8. The V gene's germline CDR1 is LNHDA and CDR2 SQIVND (reference sequence). This CDR3 region has 16 residues.

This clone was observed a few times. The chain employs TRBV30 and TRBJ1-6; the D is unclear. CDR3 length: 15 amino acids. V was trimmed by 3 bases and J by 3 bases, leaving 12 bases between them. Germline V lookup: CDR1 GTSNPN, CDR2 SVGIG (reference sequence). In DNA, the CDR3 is TGTGCCTGGAGGCCCGAGGGCCGCTATAATTCACCCCTCCACTTT. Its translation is CAWRPEGRYNSPLHF.

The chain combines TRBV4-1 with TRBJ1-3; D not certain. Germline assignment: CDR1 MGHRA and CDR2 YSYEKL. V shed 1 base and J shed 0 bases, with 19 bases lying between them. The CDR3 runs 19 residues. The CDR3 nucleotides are TGCGCCAGCAGCCAAGCCCCCCTGGGGAGCCCTAGCTCTGGAAACACCATATATTTT. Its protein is CASSQAPLGSPSSGNTIYF.

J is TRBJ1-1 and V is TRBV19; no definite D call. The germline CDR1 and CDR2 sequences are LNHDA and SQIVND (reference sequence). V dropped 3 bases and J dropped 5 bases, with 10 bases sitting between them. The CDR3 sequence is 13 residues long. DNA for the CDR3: TGTGCCAGTAGTATTTCGGGGAAGACTGAAGCTTTCTTT. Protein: CASSISGKTEAFF.

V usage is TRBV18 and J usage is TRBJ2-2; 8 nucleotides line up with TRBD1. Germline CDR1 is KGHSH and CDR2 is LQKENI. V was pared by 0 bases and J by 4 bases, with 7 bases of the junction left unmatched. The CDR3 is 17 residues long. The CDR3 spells CASSPPGAGQATGELFF. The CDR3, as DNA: TGTGCCAGCTCACCACCGGGGGCGGGACAGGCCACCGGGGAGCTGTTTTTT.

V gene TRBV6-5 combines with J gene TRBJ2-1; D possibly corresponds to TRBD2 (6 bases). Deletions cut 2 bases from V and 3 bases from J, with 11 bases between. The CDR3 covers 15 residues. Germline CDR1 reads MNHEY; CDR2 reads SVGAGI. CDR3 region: CASSYVGAGYNEQFF. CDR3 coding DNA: TGTGCCAGCAGTTACGTAGGAGCGGGCTACAATGAGCAGTTCTTC.

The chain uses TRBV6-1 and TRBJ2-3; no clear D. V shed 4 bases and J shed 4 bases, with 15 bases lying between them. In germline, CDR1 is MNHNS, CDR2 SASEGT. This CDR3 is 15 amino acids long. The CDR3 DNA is TGTGCCAGCAGTGGACGAGCGATCCCTCCAGATACGCAGTATTTT. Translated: CASSGRAIPPDTQYF.

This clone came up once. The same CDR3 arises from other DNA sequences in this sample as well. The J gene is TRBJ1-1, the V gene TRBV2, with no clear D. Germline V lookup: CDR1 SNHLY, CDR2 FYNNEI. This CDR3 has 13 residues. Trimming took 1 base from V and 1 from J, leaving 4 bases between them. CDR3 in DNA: TGTGCCAGCAGTGAAGAGCGGAACACTGAAGCTTTCTTT. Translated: CASSEERNTEAFF.

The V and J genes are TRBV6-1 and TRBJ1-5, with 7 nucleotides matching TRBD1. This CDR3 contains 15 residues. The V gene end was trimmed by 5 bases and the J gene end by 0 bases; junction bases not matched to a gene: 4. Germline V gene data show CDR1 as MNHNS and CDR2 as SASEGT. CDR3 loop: CASSQGVNSNQPQHF. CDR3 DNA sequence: TGTGCCAGCAGTCAGGGGGTGAATAGCAATCAGCCCCAGCATTTT.

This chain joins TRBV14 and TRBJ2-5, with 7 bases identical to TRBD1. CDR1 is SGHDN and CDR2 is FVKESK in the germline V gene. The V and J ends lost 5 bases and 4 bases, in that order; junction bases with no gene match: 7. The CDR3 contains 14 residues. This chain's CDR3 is CASSGDSHGETQYF. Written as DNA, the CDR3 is TGTGCCAGCAGCGGGGACAGCCATGGAGAGACCCAGTACTTC.

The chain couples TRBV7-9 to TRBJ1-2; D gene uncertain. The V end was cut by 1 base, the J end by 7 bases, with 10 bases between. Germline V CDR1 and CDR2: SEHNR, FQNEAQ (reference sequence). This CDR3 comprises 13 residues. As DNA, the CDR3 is TGTGCCAGCAGCTTAGACTCAGAGGGTGGCTACACCTTC. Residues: CASSLDSEGGYTF.

The CDR3 region is CASSQGDRGGYTF. Here the CDR3 DNA reads TGTGCCAGCAGTCAAGGGGACAGGGGAGGCTACACCTTC. The chain has TRBV7-9 and TRBJ1-2; 10 nucleotides agree with TRBD1. There are 13 residues in the CDR3. CDR1 SEHNR and CDR2 FQNEAQ come from the germline V gene (reference sequence). J lost 8 bases, V lost 6 bases, and 6 bases had no gene match.

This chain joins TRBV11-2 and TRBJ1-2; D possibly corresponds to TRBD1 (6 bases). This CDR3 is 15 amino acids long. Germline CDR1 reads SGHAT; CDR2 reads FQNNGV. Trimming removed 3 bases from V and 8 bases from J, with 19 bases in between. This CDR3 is CASSFSQGDVWGYTF. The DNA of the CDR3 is TGTGCCAGCAGCTTTTCACAGGGCGACGTTTGGGGCTACACCTTC. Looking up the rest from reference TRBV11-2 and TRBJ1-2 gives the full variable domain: EAGVAQSPRYKIIEKRQSVAFWCNPISGHATLYWYQQILGQGPKLLIQFQNNGVVDDSQLPKDRFSAERLKGVDSTLKIQPAKLEDSAVYLCASSFSQGDVWGYTFGSGTRLTVV.

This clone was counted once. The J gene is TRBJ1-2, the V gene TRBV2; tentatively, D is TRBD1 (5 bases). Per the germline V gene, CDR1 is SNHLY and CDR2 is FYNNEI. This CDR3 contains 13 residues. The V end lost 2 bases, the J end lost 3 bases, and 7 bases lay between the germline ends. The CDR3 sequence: CASSERGYYGYTF. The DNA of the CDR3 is TGTGCCAGCAGTGAACGGGGGTACTATGGCTACACCTTC.

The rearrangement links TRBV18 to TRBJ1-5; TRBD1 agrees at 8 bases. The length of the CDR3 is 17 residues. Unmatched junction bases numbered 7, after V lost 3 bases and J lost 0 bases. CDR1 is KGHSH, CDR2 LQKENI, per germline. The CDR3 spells CASSPGDRTHSNQPQHF. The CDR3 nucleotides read TGTGCCAGCTCACCCGGGGACAGGACCCATAGCAATCAGCCCCAGCATTTT.

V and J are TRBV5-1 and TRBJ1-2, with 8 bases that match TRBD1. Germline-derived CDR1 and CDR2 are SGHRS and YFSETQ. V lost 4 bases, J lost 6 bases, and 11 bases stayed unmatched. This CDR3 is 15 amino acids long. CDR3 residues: CASSQTGVATDGYTF. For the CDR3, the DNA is TGCGCCAGCAGCCAGACAGGGGTCGCTACGGATGGCTACACCTTC.